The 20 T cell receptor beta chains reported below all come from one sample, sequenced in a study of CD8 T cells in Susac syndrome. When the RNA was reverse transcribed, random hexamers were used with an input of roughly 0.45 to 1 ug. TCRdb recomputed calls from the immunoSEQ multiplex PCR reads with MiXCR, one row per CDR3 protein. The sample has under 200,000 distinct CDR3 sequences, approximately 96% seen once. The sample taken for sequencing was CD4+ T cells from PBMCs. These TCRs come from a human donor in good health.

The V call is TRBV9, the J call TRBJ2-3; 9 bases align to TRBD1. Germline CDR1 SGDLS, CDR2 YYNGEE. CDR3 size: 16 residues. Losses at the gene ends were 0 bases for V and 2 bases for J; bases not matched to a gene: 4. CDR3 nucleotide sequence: TGTGCCAGCAGCGTAGCACAGGGGGCTTTCACAGATACGCAGTATTTT. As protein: CASSVAQGAFTDTQYF. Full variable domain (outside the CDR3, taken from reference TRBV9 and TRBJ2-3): DSGVTQTPKHLITATGQRVTLRCSPRSGDLSVYWYQQSLDQGLQFLIQYYNGEERAKGNILERFSAQQFPDLHSELNLSSLELGDSALYFCASSVAQGAFTDTQYFGPGTRLTVL.

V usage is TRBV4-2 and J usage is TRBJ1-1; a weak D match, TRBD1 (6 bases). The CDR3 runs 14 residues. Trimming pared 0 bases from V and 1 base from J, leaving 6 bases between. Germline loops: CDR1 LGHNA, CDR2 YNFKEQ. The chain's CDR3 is CASSQEGANTEAFF. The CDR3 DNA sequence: TGTGCCAGCAGCCAAGAGGGGGCGAACACTGAAGCTTTCTTT.

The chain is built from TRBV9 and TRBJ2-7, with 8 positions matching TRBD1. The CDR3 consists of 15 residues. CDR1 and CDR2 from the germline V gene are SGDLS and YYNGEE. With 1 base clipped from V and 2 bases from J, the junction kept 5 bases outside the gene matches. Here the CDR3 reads CASSVSGTGPYEQYF. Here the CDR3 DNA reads TGTGCCAGCAGCGTATCCGGGACAGGCCCCTACGAGCAGTACTTC.

The CDR3 sequence is CASSFGGGGETQYF. CDR3 nucleotide sequence: TGTGCCAGCAGCTTTGGGGGGGGCGGAGAGACCCAGTACTTC. The chain employs TRBV5-6 and TRBJ2-5; D possibly corresponds to TRBD2 (7 bases). Trimming pared 2 bases from V and 4 bases from J, leaving 12 bases between. The V gene's germline CDR1 is SGHDT and CDR2 YYEEEE. This CDR3 contains 14 residues.

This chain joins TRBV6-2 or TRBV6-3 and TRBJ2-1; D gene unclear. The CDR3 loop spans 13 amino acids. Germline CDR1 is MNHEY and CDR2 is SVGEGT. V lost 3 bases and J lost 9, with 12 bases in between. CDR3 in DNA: TGTGCCAGCAGTTATACAAGGACCGGTGAGCAGTTCTTC. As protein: CASSYTRTGEQFF.

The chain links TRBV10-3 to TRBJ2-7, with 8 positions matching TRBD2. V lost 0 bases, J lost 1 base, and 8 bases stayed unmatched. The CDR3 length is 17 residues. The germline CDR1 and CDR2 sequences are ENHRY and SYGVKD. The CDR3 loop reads CAISESRGLAVSYEQYF. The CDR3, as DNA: TGTGCCATCAGTGAGTCCCGAGGACTAGCCGTTTCCTACGAGCAGTACTTC.

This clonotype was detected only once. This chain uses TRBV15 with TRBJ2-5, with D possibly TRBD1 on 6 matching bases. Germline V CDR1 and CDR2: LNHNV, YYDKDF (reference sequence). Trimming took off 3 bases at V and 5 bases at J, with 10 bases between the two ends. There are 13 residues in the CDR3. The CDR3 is CATSRDRRETQYF. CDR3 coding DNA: TGTGCCACCAGCAGGGACAGACGCGAGACCCAGTACTTC.

The CDR3 is CSASRPASSYEQYF. DNA of the CDR3: TGCAGTGCTAGTCGGCCTGCGAGCTCCTACGAGCAGTACTTC. The rearrangement links TRBV20-1 to TRBJ2-7; no clear D. From germline, CDR1 is DFQATT and CDR2 SNEGSKA (reference sequence). The CDR3 is made up of 14 amino acids. Trimming pared 3 bases from V and 0 bases from J, leaving 12 bases between.

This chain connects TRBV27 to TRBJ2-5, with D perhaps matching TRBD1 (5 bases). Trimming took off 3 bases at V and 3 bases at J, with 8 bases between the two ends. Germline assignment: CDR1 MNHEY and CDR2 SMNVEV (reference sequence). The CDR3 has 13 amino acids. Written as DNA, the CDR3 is TGTGCCAGCAGTTTTCAAGGGGAAGAGACCCAGTACTTC. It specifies CASSFQGEETQYF.

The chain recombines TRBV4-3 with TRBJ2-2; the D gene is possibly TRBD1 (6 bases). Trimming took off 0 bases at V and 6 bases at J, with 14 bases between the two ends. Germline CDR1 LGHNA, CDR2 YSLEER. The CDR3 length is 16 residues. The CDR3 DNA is TGCGCCAGCAGCCAAGAAACAGGGTGGGAGCCCGGGGAGCTGTTTTTT. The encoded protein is CASSQETGWEPGELFF.

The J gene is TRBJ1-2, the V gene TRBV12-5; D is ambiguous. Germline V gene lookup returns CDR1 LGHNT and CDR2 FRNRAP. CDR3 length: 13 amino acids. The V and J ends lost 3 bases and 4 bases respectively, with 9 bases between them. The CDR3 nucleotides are TGTGCTAGTGGTTTCCCGGGGAGCTATGGCTACACCTTC. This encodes CASGFPGSYGYTF.

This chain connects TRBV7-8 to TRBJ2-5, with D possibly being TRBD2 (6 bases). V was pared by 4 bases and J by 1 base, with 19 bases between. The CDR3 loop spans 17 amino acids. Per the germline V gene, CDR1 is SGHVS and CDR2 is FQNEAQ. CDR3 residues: CASSSPLGGALQETQYF. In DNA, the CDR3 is TGTGCCAGCAGCTCACCCCTGGGCGGGGCCCTCCAAGAGACCCAGTACTTC. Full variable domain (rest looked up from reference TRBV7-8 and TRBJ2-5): GAGVSQSPRYKVAKRGQDVALRCDPISGHVSLFWYQQALGQGPEFLTYFQNEAQLDKSGLPSDRFFAERPEGSVSTLKIQRTQQEDSAVYLCASSSPLGGALQETQYFGPGTRLLVL.

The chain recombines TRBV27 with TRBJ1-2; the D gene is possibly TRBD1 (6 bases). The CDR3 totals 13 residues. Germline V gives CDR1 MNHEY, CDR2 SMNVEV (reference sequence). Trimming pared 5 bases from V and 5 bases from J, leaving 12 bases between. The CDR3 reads CASSEDGQYGYTF. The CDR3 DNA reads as TGTGCCAGCAGTGAGGACGGACAGTATGGCTACACCTTC.

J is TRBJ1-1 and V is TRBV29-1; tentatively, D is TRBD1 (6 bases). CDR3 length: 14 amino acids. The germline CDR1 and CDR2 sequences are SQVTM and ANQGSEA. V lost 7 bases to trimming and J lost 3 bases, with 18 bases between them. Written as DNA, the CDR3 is TGCAGCGGAGCTGGGGGGCTCGGCTACACTGAAGCTTTCTTT. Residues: CSGAGGLGYTEAFF.

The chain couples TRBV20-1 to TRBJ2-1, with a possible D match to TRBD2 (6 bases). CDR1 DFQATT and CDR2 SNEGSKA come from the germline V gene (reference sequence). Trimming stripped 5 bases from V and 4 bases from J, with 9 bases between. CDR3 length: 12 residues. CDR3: CSARAGYNEQFF. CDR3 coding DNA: TGCAGTGCTCGTGCGGGGTACAATGAGCAGTTCTTC.

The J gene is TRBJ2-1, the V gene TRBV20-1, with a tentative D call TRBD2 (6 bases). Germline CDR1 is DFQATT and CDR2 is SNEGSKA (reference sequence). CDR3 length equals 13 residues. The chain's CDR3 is CSGISTSYNEQFF. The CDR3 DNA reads TGCAGCGGAATATCGACTAGCTACAATGAGCAGTTCTTC.

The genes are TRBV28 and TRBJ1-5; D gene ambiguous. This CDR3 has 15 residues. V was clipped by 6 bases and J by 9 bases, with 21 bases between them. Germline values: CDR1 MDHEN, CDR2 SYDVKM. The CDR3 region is CASRRGVTSPGPQHF. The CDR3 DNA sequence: TGTGCCAGCAGGCGTGGGGTCACATCCCCTGGGCCCCAGCATTTT.

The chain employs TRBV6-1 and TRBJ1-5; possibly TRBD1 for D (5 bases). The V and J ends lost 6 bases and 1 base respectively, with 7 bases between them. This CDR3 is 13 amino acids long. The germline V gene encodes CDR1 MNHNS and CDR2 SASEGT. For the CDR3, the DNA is TGTGCCAGCAGCCGACAGAGCAATCAGCCCCAGCATTTT. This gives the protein CASSRQSNQPQHF.

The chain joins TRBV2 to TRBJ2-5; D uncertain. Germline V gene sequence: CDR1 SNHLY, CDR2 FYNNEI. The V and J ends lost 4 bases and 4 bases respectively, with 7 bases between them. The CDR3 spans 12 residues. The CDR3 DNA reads TGTGCCAGCAGTGTCGGCCGAGAGACCCAGTACTTC. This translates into CASSVGRETQYF. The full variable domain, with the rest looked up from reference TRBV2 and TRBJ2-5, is EPEVTQTPSHQVTQMGQEVILRCVPISNHLYFYWYRQILGQKVEFLVSFYNNEISEKSEIFDDQFSVERPDGSNFTLKIRSTKLEDSAMYFCASSVGRETQYFGPGTRLLVL.

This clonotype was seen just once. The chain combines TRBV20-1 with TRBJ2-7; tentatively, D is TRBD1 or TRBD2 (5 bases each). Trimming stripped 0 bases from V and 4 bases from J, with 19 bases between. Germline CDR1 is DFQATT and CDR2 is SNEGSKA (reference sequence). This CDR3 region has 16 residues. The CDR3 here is CSARDMLAGWGYEQYF. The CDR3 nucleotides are TGCAGTGCTAGAGATATGTTGGCAGGGTGGGGGTACGAGCAGTACTTC.